The present TCR beta chain was sequenced within a study of spatial heterogeneity in lung cancer. Study findings and constraints: Counts that tracked tumor mutation counts were those of expanded intratumoral alpha and beta TCRs.

The CDR3 runs to 12 residues. Germline V CDR1 and CDR2: DFQATT, SNEGSKA (reference sequence). The germline V and J ends were trimmed by 0 bases and 7 bases, with 10 bases remaining between them. Time point of the sample: sample taken at primary tumor resection. This clonotype was recorded many times. Its specificity is not known. In a library made to pick up alpha chains, this beta chain is a stray read with a size that means little. TCRdb fed the 5' RACE reads into MiXCR, producing one record per CDR3 protein. The data contain fewer than 20,000 distinct CDR3 sequences, 6% to 7.5% of them singletons. The input for sequencing was lung tumor tissue, taken at surgery. V usage is TRBV20-1 and J usage is TRBJ2-7; D remains ambiguous. This TCR came from a female donor with early-stage non-small cell lung cancer. This chain's CDR3 is CSARDIQPEQYF. CDR3 in DNA: TGCAGTGCTAGAGATATCCAGCCGGAGCAGTACTTC.